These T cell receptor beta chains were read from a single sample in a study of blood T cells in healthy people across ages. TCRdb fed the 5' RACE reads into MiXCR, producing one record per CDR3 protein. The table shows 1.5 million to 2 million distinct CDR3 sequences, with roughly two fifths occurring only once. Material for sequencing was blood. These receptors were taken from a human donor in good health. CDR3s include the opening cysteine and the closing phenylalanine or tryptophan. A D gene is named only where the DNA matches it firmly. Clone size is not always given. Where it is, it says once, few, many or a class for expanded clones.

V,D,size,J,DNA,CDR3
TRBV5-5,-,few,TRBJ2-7,TGTGCCAGCAGCTTCCGGACACATACTTCCTACGAGCAGTACTTC,CASSFRTHTSYEQYF
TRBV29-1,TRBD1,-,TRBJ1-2,TGCAGCGTGGACAGGGGTAAACGAGCTAACTATGGCTACACCTTC,CSVDRGKRANYGYTF
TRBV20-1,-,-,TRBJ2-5,TGCAGTGCTAGATCCCGTCAAGGCGAGACCCAGTACTTC,CSARSRQGETQYF
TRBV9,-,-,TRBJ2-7,TGTGCCAGCAGCGTGGGACACCGATCCTCCTACGAGCAGTACTTC,CASSVGHRSSYEQYF
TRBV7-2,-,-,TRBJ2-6,TGTGCCAGCATGAGCTCCATTTACTCTGGGGCCAACGTCCTGACTTTC,CASMSSIYSGANVLTF
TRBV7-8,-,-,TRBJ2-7,TGTGCCAGCAGCGCTACAGGGTCCCAATCCTACGAGCAGTACTTC,CASSATGSQSYEQYF
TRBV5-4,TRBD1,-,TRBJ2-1,TGTGCCAGCAGCTTCGACAGGGTAGGGTATGAGCAGTTCTTC,CASSFDRVGYEQFF
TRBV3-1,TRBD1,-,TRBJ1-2,TGTGCCAGCAGCCCACATACAGGGGTTGGTACGCACTATGGCTACACCTTC,CASSPHTGVGTHYGYTF
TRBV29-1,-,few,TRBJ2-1,TGCAGCGTTAGGCGGGGACTGGAGTACAATGAGCAGTTCTTC,CSVRRGLEYNEQFF
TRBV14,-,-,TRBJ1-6,TGTGCCAGCAGCCAAGATAGGGCCTCGAGTTCACCCCCCCACTTT,CASSQDRASSSPPHF
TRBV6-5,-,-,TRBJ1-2,TGTGCCAGCAGCCCCACCTCAGGACAACTATATGGCTACACCTTC,CASSPTSGQLYGYTF
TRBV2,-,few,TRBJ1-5,TGTGCCAGCAGTGAAGGTGGGGGGTATCCTGATAGCAATCAGCCCCAGCATTTT,CASSEGGGYPDSNQPQHF
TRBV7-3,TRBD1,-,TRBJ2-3,TGTGCCAGCAGCCGCCACCCCCCGGACAGGGAGAGCACAGATACGCAGTATTTT,CASSRHPPDRESTDTQYF
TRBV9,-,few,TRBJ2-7,TGTGCCAGCAGCGTAGGGCAGGGGATGTCCTACGAGCAGTACTTC,CASSVGQGMSYEQYF
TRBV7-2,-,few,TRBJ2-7,TGTGCCAGCAGTAGGACCTCGACAGGCTCCTACGAGCAGTACTTC,CASSRTSTGSYEQYF
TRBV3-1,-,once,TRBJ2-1,TGTGCCAGCAGCCGCCGGAGACTGGGGGGCTTGGACAATGAGCAGTTCTTC,CASSRRRLGGLDNEQFF
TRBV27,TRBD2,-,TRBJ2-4,TGTGCCAGCAGTTTGGGACTACCCTTAGCCAAAAGCATTCAGTACTTC,CASSLGLPLAKSIQYF
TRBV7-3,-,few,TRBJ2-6,TGTGCCAGCAGTGCAGGGAGAATCGGGGCCAACGTCCTGACTTTC,CASSAGRIGANVLTF
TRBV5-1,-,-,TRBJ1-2,TGCGCCAGCAGCTTAACGGCCTGCTATGGCTACACCTTC,CASSLTACYGYTF
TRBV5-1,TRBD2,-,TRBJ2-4,TGCGCCAGCAGTTCAAGCGGGGGAAAAAACATTCAGTACTTC,CASSSSGGKNIQYF
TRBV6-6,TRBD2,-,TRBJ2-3,TGTGCCAGCAGTTACACCCAACTAGCGGGAGGCACAGATACGCGGTATTTT,CASSYTQLAGGTDTRYF
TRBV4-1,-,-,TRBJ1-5,TGCGCCAGCAGCCAAAGGGCGTGGAATCAGCCCCAGCATTTT,CASSQRAWNQPQHF
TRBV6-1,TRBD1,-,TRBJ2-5,TGTGCCAGCACCTTGGGACAGGGTGAAGAGACCCAGTACTTC,CASTLGQGEETQYF
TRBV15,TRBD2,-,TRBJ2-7,TGTGCCACCAGCGGCGGGGGGGCCCACTACGAGCAGTACTTC,CATSGGGAHYEQYF
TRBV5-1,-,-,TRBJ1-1,TGCGCCAGCAGCTTGCAATACCGACCGGGAACTGAAGCTTTCTTT,CASSLQYRPGTEAFF
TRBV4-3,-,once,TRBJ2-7,TGCGCCAGCAGCCAAGATCGGGGCACCGATTCGTACTTC,CASSQDRGTDSYF
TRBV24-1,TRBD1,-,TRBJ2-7,TGTGCCACCAGTGACCCAGGGACAGTCTACGAGCAGTACTTC,CATSDPGTVYEQYF
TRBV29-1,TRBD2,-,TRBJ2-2,TGCAGCGTCCCCGGACTAGCAGCCGGGGAGCTGTTTTTT,CSVPGLAAGELFF
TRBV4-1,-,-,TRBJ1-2,TGCGCCAGCAGCCACGGCGGGGGGGATGGCTACACCTTC,CASSHGGGDGYTF
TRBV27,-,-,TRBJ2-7,TGTGCCAGCAGTGTCGACAGGCTAACCTACGAGCAGTACTTC,CASSVDRLTYEQYF
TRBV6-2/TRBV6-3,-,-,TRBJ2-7,TGTGCCAGCAGGAGTGTAGTCGGCGAGCAGTACTTC,CASRSVVGEQYF
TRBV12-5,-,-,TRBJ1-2,TGTGCTAGTGGTTTGGTACAGGTGGGGTGGCAGGCCCGTTCCTCTGGCTACACCTTC,CASGLVQVGWQARSSGYTF
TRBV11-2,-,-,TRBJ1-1,TGTGCCAGCAGCTTACTTGGCCTAACGGCTATGAACACTGAAGCTTTCTTT,CASSLLGLTAMNTEAFF
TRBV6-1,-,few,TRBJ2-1,TGTGCCAGCAGCCGGGGTACCCCATTTTACAATGAGCAGTTCTTC,CASSRGTPFYNEQFF
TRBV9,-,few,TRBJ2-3,TGTGCCAGCAGCGTTGAATTAAGCTATGAAGATACGCAGTATTTT,CASSVELSYEDTQYF